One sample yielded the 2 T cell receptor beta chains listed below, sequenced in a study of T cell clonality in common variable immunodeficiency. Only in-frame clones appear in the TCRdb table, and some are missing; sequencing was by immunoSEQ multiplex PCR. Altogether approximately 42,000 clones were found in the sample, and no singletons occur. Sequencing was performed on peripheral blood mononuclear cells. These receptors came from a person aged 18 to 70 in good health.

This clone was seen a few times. The part of the CDR3 DNA that was read is TGTGCCAGTAGTATCTCGGGGACAGGGTGGTCTTCACCA. Translating gives CASSISGTGWSSP. In full, the CDR3 reads CASSISGTGWSSPLFF. The chain uses TRBV19 and TRBJ1-4, with 9 bases identical to TRBD1. The read comes to an end 3 residues before the CDR3 does, leaving the germline J gene to fill in the end. The CDR3 sequence is 16 residues long. CDR1 LNHDA and CDR2 SQIVND come from the germline V gene (reference sequence).

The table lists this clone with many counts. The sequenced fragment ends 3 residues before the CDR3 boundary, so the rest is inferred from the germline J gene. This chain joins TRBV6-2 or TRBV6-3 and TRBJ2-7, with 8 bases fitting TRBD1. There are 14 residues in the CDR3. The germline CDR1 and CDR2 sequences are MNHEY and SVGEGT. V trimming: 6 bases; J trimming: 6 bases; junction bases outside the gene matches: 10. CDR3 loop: CASSATGEFSEQYF. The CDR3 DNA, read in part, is TGTGCCAGCAGCGCGACAGGGGAGTTTTCCGAG.